Below are 20 T cell receptor beta chains sequenced from a single sample in a study of breast tumors, draining lymph nodes, adjacent tissues. TCRdb itself ran the multiplex PCR reads through MiXCR, one entry per CDR3 protein. The data show under 150,000 distinct CDR3 sequences, just under 20% seen once. Breast cancer patients provided tissue from their axillary draining lymph nodes. Sequenced input: axillary lymph node tissue. The receptor source for this set is a female donor with breast cancer. Some clones in this sample may be carry-over from other donors' samples.

Concerning this clonotype itself: Being one base from a much bigger clone, this may be a read error. This chain joins TRBV5-5 and TRBJ2-3; TRBD2 agrees at 8 bases. Germline V gene lookup returns CDR1 SGHKS and CDR2 YYEKEE (reference sequence). V trimming: 7 bases; J trimming: 3 bases; junction bases outside the gene matches: 10. This CDR3 is 15 amino acids long. This chain's CDR3 is CASGQLASGTDTQYF. The CDR3 DNA reads as TGTGCCAGCGGCCAATTGGCTAGCGGGACAGATACGCAGTATTTT.

The sample holds many counts of this clonotype. The chain uses TRBV20-1 and TRBJ2-7; 10 positions agree with TRBD2. V was pared by 1 base and J by 0 bases, with 9 bases of the junction left unmatched. Per the germline V gene, CDR1 is DFQATT and CDR2 is SNEGSKA (reference sequence). This CDR3 comprises 17 residues. The CDR3 nucleotides read TGCAGTGCTAGAGCCCGAGGACTAGCGGCCAGCTCCTACGAGCAGTACTTC. This translates into CSARARGLAASSYEQYF.

Concerning this clonotype: This CDR3 fails to terminate in the conserved phenylalanine or tryptophan, so it likely reflects a read error. This chain connects TRBV7-9 to TRBJ1-6; D unclear. There are 12 residues in the CDR3. The germline V gene has CDR1 SEHNR and CDR2 FQNEAQ (reference sequence). V was trimmed by 3 bases and J by 7 bases, leaving 4 bases between them. The CDR3 coding sequence is TGTGCCAGCAGCTTGGACAATTCACCCCTCCACTCA. This translates into CASSLDNSPLHS.

In its sample, this clonotype was seen many times. The chain is built from TRBV9 and TRBJ2-7; tentatively, D is TRBD1 or TRBD2 (5 bases each). The V and J ends lost 0 bases and 6 bases respectively, with 10 bases between them. The CDR3 sequence is 13 residues long. The germline V gene has CDR1 SGDLS and CDR2 YYNGEE. Written as DNA, the CDR3 is TGTGCCAGCAGCGTAGGGGACCTTAGCGAGCAGTACTTC. Protein product: CASSVGDLSEQYF.

As regards this clonotype: Since a much larger clone is just one base distant, this may be a read error. V usage is TRBV27 and J usage is TRBJ1-6; no clear D gene. The CDR3 consists of 18 residues. From germline, CDR1 is MNHEY and CDR2 SMNVEV (reference sequence). The V and J ends lost 0 bases and 3 bases respectively, with 15 bases between them. The chain's CDR3 is CASSLSSGRGGYNSPLHF. CDR3 sequence (DNA): TGTGCCAGCAGTTTATCTAGTGGACGGGGAGGCTATAATTCACCCCTCCACTTT.

This clonotype has at least ten counts. The J gene is TRBJ1-4, the V gene TRBV11-2; 8 bases are shared with TRBD1. CDR3 size: 15 residues. V was pared by 3 bases and J by 8 bases, with 8 bases of the junction left unmatched. The germline V gene has CDR1 SGHAT and CDR2 FQNNGV. CDR3 sequence reads: CASSFRTGRGEKLFF. The CDR3 nucleotides read TGTGCCAGCAGCTTCCGGACAGGGAGAGGGGAAAAACTGTTTTTT.

V is TRBV20-1 and J is TRBJ2-2; perhaps TRBD2 as D (6 bases). The CDR3 contains 15 residues. Germline assignment: CDR1 DFQATT and CDR2 SNEGSKA (reference sequence). V shed 3 bases and J shed 4 bases, with 15 bases lying between them. This chain's CDR3 is CSASPGLRATGELFF. Written as DNA, the CDR3 is TGCAGTGCTAGTCCGGGACTCCGGGCCACCGGGGAGCTGTTTTTT.

Of note for this clonotype: A read error may explain this, as a much larger clone is one base away. The chain is built from TRBV7-9 and TRBJ2-2, with D possibly TRBD2 on 5 matching bases. Between the trimmed V and J ends, which lost 5 bases and 2 bases, there was a span of 15 bases. The CDR3 covers 16 residues. CDR1 is SEHNR and CDR2 is FQNEAQ in the germline V gene (reference sequence). This CDR3 reads CASSPAGGINTGELFF. CDR3 nucleotide sequence: TGTGCCAGCAGCCCAGCAGGAGGCATTAACACCGGGGAGCTGTTTTTT.

This clonotype was picked up many times. V is TRBV7-9 and J is TRBJ2-5; D ambiguous. Trimming removed 5 bases at V and 5 bases at J, with 6 bases between. CDR3 length: 11 residues. Germline lookup yields CDR1 SEHNR and CDR2 FQNEAQ (reference sequence). CDR3 nucleotides: TGTGCCAGCAGCCAAGTCGAGACCCAGTACTTC. It is translated as CASSQVETQYF.

Remarks on this clonotype: One base away lies a much larger clone, so this may be a sequencing read error. This rearrangement joins TRBV24-1 to TRBJ1-4; a weak D match, TRBD1 (6 bases). Germline V lookup: CDR1 KGHDR, CDR2 SFDVKD. Trimming removed 2 bases at V and 8 bases at J, with 17 bases between. The CDR3 extends over 16 amino acids. The CDR3 region has the DNA TGTGCCACCAGTGATTCCGCGGGACAAGGGGAGGAAAAACTGTTTTTT. Its protein is CATSDSAGQGEEKLFF.

This clonotype was seen ten or more times. This chain joins TRBV4-1 and TRBJ2-5; TRBD1 matches 9 bases. Germline CDR1 MGHRA, CDR2 YSYEKL. The CDR3 has 15 amino acids. Trimming cost V 3 bases and J 4 bases; bases outside gene matches: 6. DNA for the CDR3: TGCGCCAGCAGCCACAGGACAGGGGAGGTAGAGACCCAGTACTTC. Translated, it gives CASSHRTGEVETQYF.

This clonotype came up many times. The chain links TRBV11-2 to TRBJ2-7; D remains ambiguous. V shed 5 bases and J shed 4 bases, with 12 bases lying between them. The CDR3 is 13 amino acids. Germline assignment: CDR1 SGHAT and CDR2 FQNNGV. The CDR3 loop is CASSIIGPYEQYF. The DNA of the CDR3 is TGTGCCAGCAGCATTATAGGTCCTTACGAGCAGTACTTC.

This clonotype has just a few counts. The genes are TRBV28 and TRBJ1-2; 9 bases map to TRBD1. Trimming took 9 bases from V and 5 from J; bases not matched to a gene: 7. Germline values: CDR1 MDHEN, CDR2 SYDVKM. The CDR3 runs to 13 residues. The CDR3 DNA follows: TGTGCCAGTGAAAGGGACAGGGATTATGGCTACACCTTC. This sequence encodes CASERDRDYGYTF.

Note on this clonotype: A much larger clone is a single base away; this may be a read error. The J gene is TRBJ2-5, the V gene TRBV2; TRBD2 matches at 7 bases. Per germline, CDR1 SNHLY and CDR2 FYNNEI. There are 14 residues in the CDR3. J lost 4 bases, V lost 10 bases, and 12 bases had no gene match. Here the CDR3 DNA reads TGTGCCACAGTACAAGCGGGGAGGGCAGAGACCCAGTACTTC. It yields the protein CATVQAGRAETQYF.

Comment on this clonotype: A read error may be the cause here, since a much bigger clone is one base away. The V and J genes are TRBV18 and TRBJ2-7, with D perhaps TRBD2 (5 bases). From germline, CDR1 is KGHSH and CDR2 LQKENI. CDR3 length: 12 residues. V gave up 3 bases and J gave up 6 bases, with 9 bases separating them. This chain's CDR3 is CASSPSEGEQYF. The CDR3 DNA sequence: TGTGCCAGCTCACCCTCTGAGGGCGAGCAGTACTTC. Together with reference TRBV18 and TRBJ2-7, the CDR3 gives the full variable domain: NAGVMQNPRHLVRRRGQEARLRCSPMKGHSHVYWYRQLPEEGLKFMVYLQKENIIDESGMPKERFSAEFPKEGPSILRIQQVVRGDSAAYFCASSPSEGEQYFGPGTRLTVT.

The sample holds many counts of this clonotype. This chain connects TRBV27 to TRBJ2-7; D gene uncertain. Trimming pared 8 bases from V and 3 bases from J, leaving 20 bases between. Germline CDR1 is MNHEY and CDR2 is SMNVEV (reference sequence). This CDR3 is built from 15 residues. CDR3 bases: TGTGCCAGCGGAAAAGGCGGAACTCCGGTCTACGAGCAGTACTTC. Amino acids: CASGKGGTPVYEQYF.

This clonotype was recorded many times. A junction boundary mismatches the germline segment, possibly from a read error. V is TRBV3-1 and J is TRBJ1-2; D is uncertain. Germline V gives CDR1 LGHDT, CDR2 YNNKEL (reference sequence). The CDR3 covers 11 residues. The CDR3 coding sequence is TGCGCCAGCAGCCAAGGCTATGGCTACACCTTC. Amino acid sequence: CASSQGYGYTF.

The chain's CDR3 is CASRPADRGNSPLHF. The CDR3 DNA is TGTGCCAGCAGACCGGCGGACAGGGGGAATTCACCCCTCCACTTT. The chain combines TRBV28 with TRBJ1-6, with 10 nucleotides matching TRBD1. This CDR3 region has 15 residues. Germline trimming cut 6 bases from V and 7 bases from J; bases unmatched to any gene: 6. CDR1 MDHEN and CDR2 SYDVKM come from the germline V gene. Full variable domain (rest looked up from reference TRBV28 and TRBJ1-6): DVKVTQSSRYLVKRTGEKVFLECVQDMDHENMFWYRQDPGLGLRLIYFSYDVKMKEKGDIPEGYSVSREKKERFSLILESASTNQTSMYLCASRPADRGNSPLHFGNGTRLTVT.

Details on this clonotype: A clone one base away is much larger, so this may be a read error. The rearrangement uses TRBV18 and TRBJ2-5; the D is unclear. The CDR3 sequence is 14 residues long. The V gene's germline CDR1 is KGHSH and CDR2 LQKENI. The CDR3 DNA reads TGTGCCAGCTCATCACCCTACAGCCTTTCTACCCAGTACTTC. Translation: CASSSPYSLSTQYF.

The chain joins TRBV28 to TRBJ1-5, with TRBD1 matching 9 bases. V shed 6 bases, J shed 2 bases, and the junction held 5 bases outside the gene matches. This CDR3 is built from 15 residues. Per germline, CDR1 MDHEN and CDR2 SYDVKM. CDR3 nucleotides: TGTGCCAGCAGCACCAGACAGGGGGGCAATCAGCCCCAGCATTTT. This codes for CASSTRQGGNQPQHF.